One and the same sample provided the 23 T cell receptor beta chains below, sequenced in a study of PD-1 blockade in classical Hodgkin lymphoma. Clones were sequenced by immunoSEQ multiplex PCR, and TCRdb holds only the in-frame ones, with some missing. The sample contains under 8,500 clones, roughly 80% of which appear only once. Autologous stem cell transplantation was followed by relapse in every patient, and brentuximab vedotin exposure varied. Purified CD4+ T cells were obtained from thawed PBMCs through magnetic negative selection. Sequenced here: CD4+ T cells from blood, sampled at baseline. These receptors were taken from a human donor with classical Hodgkin lymphoma.

This clone was recorded once. The chain uses TRBV7-8 and TRBJ1-1; a weak D match, TRBD1 (5 bases). The CDR3 has 16 amino acids. V shed 0 bases and J shed 4 bases, with 15 bases lying between them. Germline CDR1 SGHVS, CDR2 FQNEAQ. The DNA for the CDR3 is TGTGCCAGCAGCTTAGCCCAAGCGAGGGGTCCCACTGAAGCTTTCTTT. It yields the protein CASSLAQARGPTEAFF. Full variable domain (missing parts from reference TRBV7-8 and TRBJ1-1): GAGVSQSPRYKVAKRGQDVALRCDPISGHVSLFWYQQALGQGPEFLTYFQNEAQLDKSGLPSDRFFAERPEGSVSTLKIQRTQQEDSAVYLCASSLAQARGPTEAFFGQGTRLTVV.

The chain recombines TRBV7-9 with TRBJ2-2, with no clear D. This CDR3 is 14 amino acids long. CDR1 and CDR2 (germline): SEHNR, FQNEAQ (reference sequence). Between the trimmed V and J ends, which lost 5 bases and 8 bases, there was a span of 15 bases. This CDR3 reads CASSPLPGAGELFF. Written as DNA, the CDR3 is TGTGCCAGCAGCCCCCTCCCCGGAGCGGGGGAGCTGTTTTTT.

The rearrangement links TRBV6-5 to TRBJ2-3; 11 bases align to TRBD2. This CDR3 comprises 16 residues. Germline CDR1 and CDR2: MNHEY and SVGAGI. V trimming: 2 bases; J trimming: 2 bases; junction bases outside the gene matches: 3. The CDR3 loop reads CASSYRLAGTTDTQYF. The CDR3 bases are TGTGCCAGCAGTTACAGACTAGCGGGGACCACAGATACGCAGTATTTT.

J is TRBJ2-1 and V is TRBV28; 7 bases match TRBD2. The germline CDR1 and CDR2 sequences are MDHEN and SYDVKM. This CDR3 has 16 amino acids. V was clipped by 6 bases and J by 3 bases; unmatched bases: 11. As DNA, the CDR3 is TGTGCCAGCAGCGGGGCGGCGGGGGTGAACTACAATGAGCAGTTCTTC. It specifies CASSGAAGVNYNEQFF.

The chain employs TRBV6-6 and TRBJ2-5, with 7 bases aligning to TRBD1. The CDR3 totals 14 residues. V lost 6 bases to trimming and J lost 2 bases; unmatched junction nucleotides: 6. Germline CDR1 reads MNHNY; CDR2 reads SVGAGI (reference sequence). CDR3 DNA: TGTGCCAGCAGCCGGACAGGACAGCAAGAGACCCAGTACTTC. This gives the protein CASSRTGQQETQYF.

This clone was detected only once. J is TRBJ1-2 and V is TRBV2, with TRBD1 matching over 8 bases. CDR1 is SNHLY, CDR2 FYNNEI, per germline. Trimming cost V 9 bases and J 4 bases; bases outside gene matches: 16. The CDR3 loop spans 16 amino acids. CDR3 sequence reads: CASDWTGSPSGYGYTF. The DNA for the CDR3 is TGTGCCAGTGACTGGACAGGGTCCCCCTCGGGCTATGGCTACACCTTC.

This chain connects TRBV4-1 to TRBJ2-3, with D possibly matching TRBD1 (5 bases). This CDR3 is 16 amino acids long. The V gene lost 0 bases and the J gene lost 0 bases, with 10 bases spanning the gap. The germline V gene encodes CDR1 MGHRA and CDR2 YSYEKL. The CDR3 protein is CASSQESRVSTDTQYF. The CDR3 nucleotides are TGCGCCAGCAGCCAAGAGTCCAGGGTTAGCACAGATACGCAGTATTTT.

This chain joins TRBV6-5 and TRBJ1-2; TRBD1 matches 8 bases. After removal of 3 bases from V and 2 bases from J, the junction contained 5 bases not matched to a gene. The germline gives CDR1 MNHEY, CDR2 SVGAGI. This CDR3 has 15 amino acids. CDR3 residues: CASSYGDRLNYGYTF. CDR3 nucleotides: TGTGCCAGCAGTTATGGGGACAGGTTAAACTATGGCTACACCTTC.

The rearrangement joins TRBV5-1 to TRBJ1-1; 10 bases are shared with TRBD1. This CDR3 has 15 residues. Trimming removed 2 bases from V and 4 bases from J; junction bases left unmatched: 5. Germline CDR1 and CDR2: SGHRS and YFSETQ. CDR3 DNA: TGCGCCAGCAGCTTCGGGACAGGGGAGGGCACTGAAGCTTTCTTT. It is translated as CASSFGTGEGTEAFF.

The V gene is TRBV18, the J gene TRBJ2-7; the match to TRBD1 covers 7 bases. The CDR3 has 15 residues. Germline CDR1 KGHSH, CDR2 LQKENI. Trimming took 6 bases from V and 2 from J; bases not matched to a gene: 10. CDR3 region: CASSPTQGSTYEQYF. The DNA of the CDR3 is TGTGCCAGCTCGCCGACACAGGGGTCAACCTACGAGCAGTACTTC.

The chain employs TRBV6-5 and TRBJ2-1; D may be TRBD1 or TRBD2 (5 bases each). V was cut by 2 bases and J by 6 bases, with 5 bases left in between. The CDR3 sequence is 12 residues long. The germline V gene has CDR1 MNHEY and CDR2 SVGAGI. In nucleotides, the CDR3 is TGTGCCAGCAGTTACGGGGGCAATGAGCAGTTCTTC. Translation: CASSYGGNEQFF.

This clone was picked up a small number of times. The rearrangement joins TRBV5-1 to TRBJ1-6; no clear D. Trimming stripped 0 bases from V and 10 bases from J, with 11 bases between. CDR3 length: 14 amino acids. Germline V CDR1 and CDR2: SGHRS, YFSETQ. CDR3: CASSLEGYGSPLHF. The CDR3 DNA follows: TGCGCCAGCAGCTTGGAAGGGTACGGGTCACCCCTCCACTTT.

The rearrangement links TRBV7-2 to TRBJ2-5, with D maybe TRBD1 (5 bases). The CDR3 is 13 amino acids. The V end was cut by 5 bases, the J end by 2 bases, with 9 bases between. Germline V gene lookup returns CDR1 SGHTA and CDR2 FQGNSA. The CDR3 spells CASSLTVQETQYF. CDR3 DNA sequence: TGTGCCAGCAGCCTGACAGTTCAAGAGACCCAGTACTTC. The whole variable domain, filled in from reference TRBV7-2 and TRBJ2-5, reads GAGVSQSPSNKVTEKGKDVELRCDPISGHTALYWYRQSLGQGLEFLIYFQGNSAPDKSGLPSDRFSAERTGGSVSTLTIQRTQQEDSAVYLCASSLTVQETQYFGPGTRLLVL.

The CDR3 DNA follows: TGTGCCAGCAGCTTGGGGGGGCGAGTCCAAGAGACCCAGTACTTC. Translating gives CASSLGGRVQETQYF. The chain has TRBV5-8 and TRBJ2-5; tentative D call: TRBD1 (6 bases). Germline-derived CDR1 and CDR2 are SGHTS and YDEGEE. V lost 0 bases and J lost 1, with 10 bases in between. This CDR3 comprises 15 residues. The full variable domain, its missing parts supplied by reference TRBV5-8 and TRBJ2-5, is EAGVTQSPTHLIKTRGQQATLRCSPISGHTSVYWYQQALGLGLQFLLWYDEGEERNRGNFPPRFSGRQFPNYSSELNVNALELEDSALYLCASSLGGRVQETQYFGPGTRLLVL.

V usage is TRBV29-1 and J usage is TRBJ1-2, with D uncertain. This CDR3 has 15 residues. Germline V gene data show CDR1 as SQVTM and CDR2 as ANQGSEA. V was cut by 1 base and J by 5 bases, with 17 bases left in between. The CDR3 DNA is TGCAGCGTTGAAGGATATTGGGCCCCTATTTATGGCTACACCTTC. The encoded protein is CSVEGYWAPIYGYTF.

The J gene is TRBJ2-1, the V gene TRBV28; perhaps D is TRBD1 or TRBD2 (6 bases each). V lost 2 bases to trimming and J lost 6 bases, with 11 bases between them. Germline-derived CDR1 and CDR2 are MDHEN and SYDVKM. The CDR3 covers 14 residues. CDR3 protein: CASSLGGLLNEQFF. In DNA, the CDR3 is TGTGCCAGCAGTTTAGGGGGGCTTCTCAATGAGCAGTTCTTC.

The V gene is TRBV28, the J gene TRBJ2-1; D assignment may be TRBD1 or TRBD2 (5 bases each). The CDR3 sequence is 16 residues long. Deletions cut 2 bases from V and 6 bases from J, with 17 bases between. CDR1 is MDHEN and CDR2 is SYDVKM in the germline V gene. This CDR3 is CASSLGDVYTFNEQFF. CDR3 DNA: TGTGCCAGCAGTTTAGGGGACGTTTACACGTTCAATGAGCAGTTCTTC.

This chain links TRBV21-1 with TRBJ1-5. TRBV21-1 is tagged as a pseudogene. CDR3 size: 19 residues. CDR3 region: CASSTSARPRSGINQPQHF. DNA for the CDR3: TGTGCCAGCAGCACTTCGGCAAGACCCAGGAGCGGTATAAATCAGCCCCAGCATTTT.

This chain links TRBV2 with TRBJ1-4; D may be TRBD1 (5 bases). This CDR3 region has 14 residues. Trimming removed 2 bases at V and 5 bases at J, with 9 bases between. Germline V CDR1 and CDR2: SNHLY, FYNNEI. CDR3 in DNA: TGTGCCAGCAGTGAATTGACAGCGAATGAAAAACTGTTTTTT. Encoded protein: CASSELTANEKLFF.

The count of this clone is one. The chain uses TRBV28 and TRBJ1-2, with TRBD1 matching over 12 bases. The CDR3 contains 17 residues. The V gene end was trimmed by 6 bases and the J gene end by 4 bases; junction bases not matched to a gene: 12. CDR1 is MDHEN, CDR2 SYDVKM, per germline. The CDR3 loop is CASRQTGTGGIGYGYTF. CDR3 DNA sequence: TGTGCCAGCAGACAGACGGGGACAGGGGGCATCGGCTATGGCTACACCTTC.

The genes are TRBV19 and TRBJ1-6; D is ambiguous. V dropped 3 bases and J dropped 6 bases, with 6 bases sitting between them. Germline values: CDR1 LNHDA, CDR2 SQIVND (reference sequence). There are 13 residues in the CDR3. The CDR3 bases are TGTGCCAGTAGTATCTTGGTTAATTCACCCCTCCACTTT. This encodes CASSILVNSPLHF. Using reference TRBV19 and TRBJ1-6 for the parts outside the CDR3, the full variable domain is DGGITQSPKYLFRKEGQNVTLSCEQNLNHDAMYWYRQDPGQGLRLIYYSQIVNDFQKGDIAEGYSVSREKKESFPLTVTSAQKNPTAFYLCASSILVNSPLHFGNGTRLTVT.

V gene TRBV6-6 combines with J gene TRBJ2-2, with a possible D match to TRBD2 (5 bases). V dropped 5 bases and J dropped 0 bases, with 13 bases sitting between them. Germline CDR1 MNHNY, CDR2 SVGAGI (reference sequence). The CDR3 is 16 amino acids. CDR3 protein: CASSPSRRTNTGELFF. CDR3 bases: TGTGCCAGCAGTCCCTCGAGGAGGACGAACACCGGGGAGCTGTTTTTT.

The sample holds one count of this clone. The genes are TRBV28 and TRBJ1-5, with 10 nucleotides matching TRBD1. V dropped 6 bases and J dropped 6; count of bases not matched to a gene: 14. CDR1 MDHEN and CDR2 SYDVKM come from the germline V gene. There are 17 residues in the CDR3. The DNA for the CDR3 is TGTGCCAGCAGGGGGAGACAGGGGGCTGAAACGGGTCAGCCCCAGCATTTT. Protein sequence: CASRGRQGAETGQPQHF.